A selection of T cell receptor beta chains follows, all from one sample in a study of CD8+ T cells in alopecia areata. The protocol was immunoSEQ multiplex PCR, while the TCRdb copy is restricted to in-frame clones and leaves out a portion. The data show some 150,000 clones, roughly 60% seen once. The material was CD4+ T cells sorted from blood, obtained at roughly week 55, from a patient treated with tofacitinib. Receptor source: a human donor with alopecia areata. The CDR3 runs from the conserved cysteine through the conserved F or W. D genes are given only for firm matches. Where a row states a size, it is once, few, many or the class of an expanded clone; other rows omit it.

>TRBJ1-2|TRBV2|-|few
TGTGCCAGCAGTCGGGACTCCTATGGCTACACCTTC
CASSRDSYGYTF
>TRBJ2-1|TRBV4-2|TRBD2|-
TGTGCCAGCAGCCATAGGGAGGGGAGGGATGAGCAGTTCTTC
CASSHREGRDEQFF
>TRBJ1-6|TRBV18|TRBD1|-
TGTGCCAGCTCTCCCGGGACAGGGGATAATTCACCCCTCCACTTT
CASSPGTGDNSPLHF
>TRBJ1-2|TRBV5-1|-|-
TGCGCCACCGGACCGAATACAGGGATCAGCCATGGCTACACCTTC
CATGPNTGISHGYTF
>TRBJ2-4|TRBV29-1|-|-
TGCAGCGTTATGATTGAGGGGTATTACATTCAGTACTTC
CSVMIEGYYIQYF
>TRBJ2-7|TRBV30|-|-
TGTGCCTGGAGTGTAGGACCAGGGACCGAGCAGTACTTC
CAWSVGPGTEQYF
>TRBJ1-2|TRBV5-6|-|-
TGTGCCAGCAGCCCAGACAGCTACACCTTC
CASSPDSYTF
>TRBJ1-2|TRBV29-1|TRBD1|-
TGCAGCGTCTTTGGACAGGGGAATGGCTACACCTTC
CSVFGQGNGYTF
>TRBJ2-1|TRBV30|TRBD1|-
TGTGCCTGGAGTTTCGGGACAGGGGCAAGCTCCTACAATGAGCAGTTCTTC
CAWSFGTGASSYNEQFF
>TRBJ1-1|TRBV19|-|few
TGTGCCAGTAGTAGATCCACAGGCCCCTTCACTGAAGCTTTCTTT
CASSRSTGPFTEAFF
>TRBJ2-3|TRBV6-5|-|-
TGTGCCAGCAGCGACTACCAGCTTCCAGATACGCAGTATTTT
CASSDYQLPDTQYF
>TRBJ2-1|TRBV25-1|-|once
TGTGCCAGCAGTGATTCAGGATATGAGCAGTTCTTC
CASSDSGYEQFF
>TRBJ2-4|TRBV27|TRBD1|once
TGTGCCAGCAGAAAAGACAGGGTGAACATTCAGTACTTC
CASRKDRVNIQYF
>TRBJ1-2|TRBV29-1|-|-
TGCAGCGTTTATACCTCGGCAGGGGCTAACTATGGCTACACCTTC
CSVYTSAGANYGYTF
>TRBJ2-5|TRBV9|-|-
TGTGCCAGCAGCGTAGCTGGAGGGGCAGAGACCCAGTACTTC
CASSVAGGAETQYF
>TRBJ1-5|TRBV4-1|-|-
TGCGCCAGCAGCCAAGGAAGGTACAGGACCAATCAGCCCCAGCATTTT
CASSQGRYRTNQPQHF
>TRBJ2-5|TRBV11-2|-|few
TGTGCCAGCAGCCCTCTCGGACGTACTAGCTTAGAGACCCAGTACTTC
CASSPLGRTSLETQYF
>TRBJ1-5|TRBV7-2|TRBD1|-
TGTGCCAGCACTCCAGAGGGACAGGGCTTCCTCAATAGCAATCAGCCCCAGCATTTT
CASTPEGQGFLNSNQPQHF
>TRBJ1-1|TRBV14|-|-
TGTGCCAGCAGCCAAGTCGACGGGACTGAAGCTTTCTTT
CASSQVDGTEAFF
>TRBJ1-1|TRBV30|-|-
TGTGCCTGGACATTGAACACTGAAGCTTTCTTT
CAWTLNTEAFF
>TRBJ2-7|TRBV7-3|-|-
TGTGCCAGCAGCCTCCGAAGGGACCACGAGCAGTACTTC
CASSLRRDHEQYF
>TRBJ2-5|TRBV18|-|-
TGTGCCAGCTCACCACAGGAGACCCAGTACTTC
CASSPQETQYF
>TRBJ2-7|TRBV7-8|-|-
TGTGCCAGCAGCTTCCGGGCCCGGCCTTACGAGCAGTACTTC
CASSFRARPYEQYF
>TRBJ2-5|TRBV11-2|-|few
TGTGCCAGCAGCTTCGGGACCCTGGGGCCGGAGACCCAGTACTTC
CASSFGTLGPETQYF
>TRBJ2-7|TRBV29-1|-|few
TGCAGCGTTGTCGGTCCCTCCTACGAGCAGTACTTC
CSVVGPSYEQYF
>TRBJ1-4|TRBV2|TRBD1|-
TGTGCCAGCAGTGTGACAGGGGGCGTTGAAAAACTGTTTTTT
CASSVTGGVEKLFF
>TRBJ1-2|TRBV5-1|-|few
TGCGCCAGCAGCTTGGACCCACGGACTGGCTATGGCTACACCTTC
CASSLDPRTGYGYTF
>TRBJ2-1|TRBV5-6|TRBD2|-
TGTGCCAGCAGCTTAAGACTAGCGGGGTCCTACAATGAGCAGTTCTTC
CASSLRLAGSYNEQFF
>TRBJ1-1|TRBV30|-|-
TGTGCCTGGAGCGTGAATCTGGGCACTGAAGCTTTCTTT
CAWSVNLGTEAFF
>TRBJ2-4|TRBV29-1|TRBD1|many
TGCAGCGTCAGACCGGGACAGGGGGTCAACATTCAGTACTTC
CSVRPGQGVNIQYF
>TRBJ2-1|TRBV13|TRBD2|-
TGTGCCAGCAGCCAAAGCGGGGGCCTCTACAATGAGCAGTTCTTC
CASSQSGGLYNEQFF
>TRBJ1-6|TRBV9|TRBD1|-
TGTGCCAGCAGTCCCCGGGAGGGGGCAAATTCACCCCTCCACTTT
CASSPREGANSPLHF
>TRBJ2-1|TRBV7-7|TRBD2|-
TGTGCTAGCAGCCTGAGGACTAGCCCAGGTAGTGAGCAGTTCTTC
CASSLRTSPGSEQFF
>TRBJ2-7|TRBV29-1|-|-
TGCAGCACCGAGAGATTCGGGGCAGGGGAGCAGTACTTC
CSTERFGAGEQYF
>TRBJ1-5|TRBV5-1|-|once
TGCGCCAGCAGCTTGGGGTCAAATAGCAATCAGCCCCAGCATTTT
CASSLGSNSNQPQHF
>TRBJ1-6|TRBV2|TRBD1|-
TGTGCCAGCGTGGGACAGGGTAATTCACCCCTCCACTTT
CASVGQGNSPLHF
>TRBJ2-3|TRBV29-1|TRBD2|-
TGCAGCGTGGAAACTAGCGCAGGCACAGATACGCAGTATTTT
CSVETSAGTDTQYF
>TRBJ1-1|TRBV6-6|-|-
TGTGCCAGCAGTTCTCAGGGTATAAGGGCTTTCTTT
CASSSQGIRAFF
>TRBJ2-7|TRBV5-6|-|-
TGTGCCAGCAGCTTTTTACAGGGCACCTACGAGCAGTACTTC
CASSFLQGTYEQYF
>TRBJ1-5|TRBV6-6|-|-
TGTGCCAGCAGTACAACAGGACTAGGCAATCAGCCCCAGCATTTT
CASSTTGLGNQPQHF
>TRBJ1-6|TRBV6-4|-|-
TGTGCCAGCAGTGACTCCGGTAATTCACCCCTCCACTTT
CASSDSGNSPLHF
>TRBJ2-5|TRBV4-1|TRBD2|-
TGCGCCAGCAGCCAAGCTTTGGTGCGGGGGGGCTGGGAGACCCAGTACTTC
CASSQALVRGGWETQYF
>TRBJ1-1|TRBV5-1|TRBD1|few
TGCGCCAGCAGCCCGGCTTGGACAGGGTCGGTAACTGAAGCTTTCTTT
CASSPAWTGSVTEAFF
>TRBJ2-5|TRBV5-1|-|-
TGCGCCAGCAGCATGGGACAAATGGACCAAGAGACCCAGTACTTC
CASSMGQMDQETQYF
>TRBJ2-1|TRBV5-1|TRBD2|-
TGCGCCAGCAGCGTAACTAGCGGAAATAACAATGAGCAGTTCTTC
CASSVTSGNNNEQFF